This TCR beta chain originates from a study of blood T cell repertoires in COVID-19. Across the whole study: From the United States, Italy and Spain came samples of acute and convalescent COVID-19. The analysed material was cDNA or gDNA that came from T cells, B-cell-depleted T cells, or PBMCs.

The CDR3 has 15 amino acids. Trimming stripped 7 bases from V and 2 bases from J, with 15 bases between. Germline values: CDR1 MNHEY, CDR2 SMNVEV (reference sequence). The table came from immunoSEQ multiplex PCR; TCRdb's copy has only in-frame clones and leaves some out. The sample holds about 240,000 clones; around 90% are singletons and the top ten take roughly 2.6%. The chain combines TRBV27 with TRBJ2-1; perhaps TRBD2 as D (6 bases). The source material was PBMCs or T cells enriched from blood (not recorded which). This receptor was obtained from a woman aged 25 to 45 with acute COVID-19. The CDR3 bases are TGTGCCAGCAAGGTTGGGGACTCCCCCTACAATGAGCAGTTCTTC. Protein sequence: CASKVGDSPYNEQFF.